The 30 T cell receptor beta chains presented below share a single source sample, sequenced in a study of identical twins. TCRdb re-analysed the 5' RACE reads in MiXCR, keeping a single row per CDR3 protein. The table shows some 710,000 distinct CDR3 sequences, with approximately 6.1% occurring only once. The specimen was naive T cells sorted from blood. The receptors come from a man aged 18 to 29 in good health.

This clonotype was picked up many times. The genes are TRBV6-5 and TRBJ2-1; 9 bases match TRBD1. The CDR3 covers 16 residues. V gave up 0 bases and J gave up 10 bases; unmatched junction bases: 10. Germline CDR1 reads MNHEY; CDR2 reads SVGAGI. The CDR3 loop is CASSYSPGQGLREQFF. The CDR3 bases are TGTGCCAGCAGTTACTCTCCGGGACAGGGACTCAGGGAGCAGTTCTTC.

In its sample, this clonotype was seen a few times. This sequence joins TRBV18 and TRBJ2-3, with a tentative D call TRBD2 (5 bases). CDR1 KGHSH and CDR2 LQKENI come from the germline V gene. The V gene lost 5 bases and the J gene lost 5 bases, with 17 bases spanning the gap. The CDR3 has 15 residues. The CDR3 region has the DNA TGTGCCAGCTCATCCCGGGATAGCGCAGGAGATACGCAGTATTTT. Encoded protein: CASSSRDSAGDTQYF.

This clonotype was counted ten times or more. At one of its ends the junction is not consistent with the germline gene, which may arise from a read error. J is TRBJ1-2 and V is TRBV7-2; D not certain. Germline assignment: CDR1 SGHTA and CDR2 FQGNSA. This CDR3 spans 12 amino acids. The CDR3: CASSLAGRGYTF. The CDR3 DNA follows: TGTGCCAGCAGCCTAGCGGGCAGGGGCTACACCTTC.

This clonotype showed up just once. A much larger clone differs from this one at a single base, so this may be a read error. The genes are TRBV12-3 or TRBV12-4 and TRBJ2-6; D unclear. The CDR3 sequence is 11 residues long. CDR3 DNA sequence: TGTGCCACCTCTGGGACCAACGTCCTGACTTTC. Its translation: CATSGTNVLTF.

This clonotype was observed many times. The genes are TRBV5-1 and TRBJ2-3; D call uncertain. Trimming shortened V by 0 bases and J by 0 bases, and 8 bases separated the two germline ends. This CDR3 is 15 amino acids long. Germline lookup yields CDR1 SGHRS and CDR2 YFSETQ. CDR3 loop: CASSLDSWSTDTQYF. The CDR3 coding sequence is TGCGCCAGCAGCTTGGACAGTTGGAGCACAGATACGCAGTATTTT.

This CDR3 is CASSSSDRLDRAFF. Here the CDR3 DNA reads TGTGCCAGCAGTTCCTCCGACAGGCTCGACAGAGCTTTCTTT. The chain has TRBV6-2 or TRBV6-3 and TRBJ1-1; weak D call: TRBD1 (6 bases). This CDR3 has 14 residues. From germline, CDR1 is MNHEY and CDR2 SVGEGT. V gave up 4 bases and J gave up 10 bases, with 19 bases separating them.

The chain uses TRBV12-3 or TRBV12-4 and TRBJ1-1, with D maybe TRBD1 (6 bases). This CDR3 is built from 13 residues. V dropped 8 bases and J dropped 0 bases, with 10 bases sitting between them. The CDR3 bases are TGTGCCAGCGGAGGGGGGGTGAACACTGAAGCTTTCTTT. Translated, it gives CASGGGVNTEAFF.

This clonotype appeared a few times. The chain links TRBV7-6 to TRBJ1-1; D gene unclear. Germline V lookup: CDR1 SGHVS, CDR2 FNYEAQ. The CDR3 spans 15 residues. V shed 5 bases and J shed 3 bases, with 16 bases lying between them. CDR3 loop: CASSNNFDTDTEAFF. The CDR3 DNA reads TGTGCCAGCAGCAACAACTTTGACACGGACACTGAAGCTTTCTTT.

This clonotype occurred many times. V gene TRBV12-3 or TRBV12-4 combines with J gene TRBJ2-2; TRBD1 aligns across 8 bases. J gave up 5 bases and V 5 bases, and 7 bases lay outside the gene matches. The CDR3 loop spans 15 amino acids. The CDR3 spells CASSLRDRYTGELFF. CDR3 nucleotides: TGTGCCAGCAGTCTCCGGGACAGGTATACCGGGGAGCTGTTTTTT.

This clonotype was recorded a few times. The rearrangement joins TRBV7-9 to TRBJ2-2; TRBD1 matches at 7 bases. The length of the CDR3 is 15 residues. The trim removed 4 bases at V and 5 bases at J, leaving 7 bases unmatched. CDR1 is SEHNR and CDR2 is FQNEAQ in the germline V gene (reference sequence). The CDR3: CASSYTGDGTGELFF. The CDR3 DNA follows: TGTGCCAGCAGCTACACAGGGGATGGGACCGGGGAGCTGTTTTTT.

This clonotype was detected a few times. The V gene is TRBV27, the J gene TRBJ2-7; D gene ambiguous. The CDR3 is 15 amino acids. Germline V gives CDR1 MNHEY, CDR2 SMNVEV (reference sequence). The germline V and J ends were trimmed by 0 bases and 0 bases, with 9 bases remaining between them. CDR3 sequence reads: CASSLSINPSYEQYV. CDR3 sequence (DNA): TGTGCCAGCAGTTTATCTATCAATCCCTCCTACGAGCAGTACGTC.

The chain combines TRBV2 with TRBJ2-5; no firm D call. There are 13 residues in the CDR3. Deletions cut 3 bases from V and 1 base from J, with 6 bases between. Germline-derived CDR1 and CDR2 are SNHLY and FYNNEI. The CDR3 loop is CASSDEAQETQYF. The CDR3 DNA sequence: TGTGCCAGCAGTGACGAGGCCCAAGAGACCCAGTACTTC.

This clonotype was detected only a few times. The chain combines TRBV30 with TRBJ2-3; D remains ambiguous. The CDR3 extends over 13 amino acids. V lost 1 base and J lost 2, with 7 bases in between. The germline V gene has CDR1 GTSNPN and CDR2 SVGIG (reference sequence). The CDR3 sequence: CAWSDTSTDTQYF. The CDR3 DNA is TGTGCCTGGAGTGATACTTCCACAGATACGCAGTATTTT.

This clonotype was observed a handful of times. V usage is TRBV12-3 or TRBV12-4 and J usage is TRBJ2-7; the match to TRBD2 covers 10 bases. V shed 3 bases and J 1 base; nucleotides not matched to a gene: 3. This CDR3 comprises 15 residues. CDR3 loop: CASSLLAGVSYEQYF. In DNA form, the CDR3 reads TGTGCCAGCAGTTTGCTAGCGGGAGTTTCCTACGAGCAGTACTTC.

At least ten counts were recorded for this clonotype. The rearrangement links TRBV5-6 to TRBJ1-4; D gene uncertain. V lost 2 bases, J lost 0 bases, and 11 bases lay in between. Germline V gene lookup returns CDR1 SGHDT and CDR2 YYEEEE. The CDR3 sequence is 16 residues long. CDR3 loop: CASSFMERATNEKLFF. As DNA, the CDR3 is TGTGCCAGCAGCTTCATGGAAAGGGCAACTAATGAAAAACTGTTTTTT. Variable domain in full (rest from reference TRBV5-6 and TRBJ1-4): DAGVTQSPTHLIKTRGQQVTLRCSPKSGHDTVSWYQQALGQGPQFIFQYYEEEERQRGNFPDRFSGHQFPNYSSELNVNALLLGDSALYLCASSFMERATNEKLFFGSGTQLSVL.

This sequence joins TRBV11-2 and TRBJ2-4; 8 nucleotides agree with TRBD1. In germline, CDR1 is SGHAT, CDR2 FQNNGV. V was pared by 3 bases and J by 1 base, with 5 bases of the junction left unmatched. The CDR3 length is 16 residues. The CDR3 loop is CASSFEWTGAKNIQYF. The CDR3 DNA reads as TGTGCCAGCAGCTTCGAGTGGACAGGGGCCAAAAACATTCAGTACTTC. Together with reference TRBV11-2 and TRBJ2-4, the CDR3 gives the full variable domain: EAGVAQSPRYKIIEKRQSVAFWCNPISGHATLYWYQQILGQGPKLLIQFQNNGVVDDSQLPKDRFSAERLKGVDSTLKIQPAKLEDSAVYLCASSFEWTGAKNIQYFGAGTRLSVL.

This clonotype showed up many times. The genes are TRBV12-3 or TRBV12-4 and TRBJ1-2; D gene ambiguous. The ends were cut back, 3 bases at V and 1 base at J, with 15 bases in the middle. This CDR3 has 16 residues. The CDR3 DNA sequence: TGTGCCAGCAGTTTGGCCCAAGGCTCACGTAACTATGGCTACACCTTC. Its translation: CASSLAQGSRNYGYTF.

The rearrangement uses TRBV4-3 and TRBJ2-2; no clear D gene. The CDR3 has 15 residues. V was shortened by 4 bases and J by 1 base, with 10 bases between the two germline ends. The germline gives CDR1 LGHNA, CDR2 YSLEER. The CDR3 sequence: CASSPGPGNTGELFF. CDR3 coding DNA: TGCGCCAGCAGCCCTGGGCCGGGGAACACCGGGGAGCTGTTTTTT.

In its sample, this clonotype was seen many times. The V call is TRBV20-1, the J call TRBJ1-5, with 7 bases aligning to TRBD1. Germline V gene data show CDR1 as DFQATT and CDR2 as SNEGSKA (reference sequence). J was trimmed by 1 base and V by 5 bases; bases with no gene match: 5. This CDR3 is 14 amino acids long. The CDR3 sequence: CSAEGALSNQPQHF. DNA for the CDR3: TGCAGTGCTGAGGGGGCACTAAGCAATCAGCCCCAGCATTTT.

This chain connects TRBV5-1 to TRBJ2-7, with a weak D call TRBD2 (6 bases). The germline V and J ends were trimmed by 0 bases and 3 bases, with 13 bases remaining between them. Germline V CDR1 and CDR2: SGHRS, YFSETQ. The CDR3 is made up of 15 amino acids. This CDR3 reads CASSLEPGLYYEQYV. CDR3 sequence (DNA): TGCGCCAGCAGCTTGGAACCGGGACTTTACTACGAGCAGTACGTC.

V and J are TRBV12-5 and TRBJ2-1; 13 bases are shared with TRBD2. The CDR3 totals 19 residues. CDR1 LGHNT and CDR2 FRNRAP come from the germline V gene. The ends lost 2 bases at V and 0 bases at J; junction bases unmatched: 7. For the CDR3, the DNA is TGTGCTAGTGGTTTGTACGTACTAGCGGGAGGGAGCTCCTACAATGAGCAGTTCTTC. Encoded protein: CASGLYVLAGGSSYNEQFF.

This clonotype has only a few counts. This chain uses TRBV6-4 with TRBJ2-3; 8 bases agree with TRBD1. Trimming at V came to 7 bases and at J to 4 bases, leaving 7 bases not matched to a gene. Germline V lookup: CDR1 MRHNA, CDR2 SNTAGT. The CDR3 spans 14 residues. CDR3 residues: CASMGQAIADTQYF. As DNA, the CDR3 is TGTGCCAGCATGGGACAGGCTATAGCAGATACGCAGTATTTT.

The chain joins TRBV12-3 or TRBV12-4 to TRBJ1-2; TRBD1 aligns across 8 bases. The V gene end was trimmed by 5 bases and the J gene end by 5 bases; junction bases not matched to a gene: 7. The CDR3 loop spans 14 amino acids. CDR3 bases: TGTGCCAGCAGTCCAAGGGGGACAGGATATGGCTACACCTTC. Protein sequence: CASSPRGTGYGYTF.

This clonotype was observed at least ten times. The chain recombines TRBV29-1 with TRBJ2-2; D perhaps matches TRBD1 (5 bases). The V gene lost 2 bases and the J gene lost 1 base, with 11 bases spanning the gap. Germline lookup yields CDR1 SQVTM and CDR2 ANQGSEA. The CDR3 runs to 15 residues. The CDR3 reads CSVELGRVNTGELFF. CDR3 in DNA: TGCAGCGTTGAATTGGGCAGGGTGAACACCGGGGAGCTGTTTTTT.

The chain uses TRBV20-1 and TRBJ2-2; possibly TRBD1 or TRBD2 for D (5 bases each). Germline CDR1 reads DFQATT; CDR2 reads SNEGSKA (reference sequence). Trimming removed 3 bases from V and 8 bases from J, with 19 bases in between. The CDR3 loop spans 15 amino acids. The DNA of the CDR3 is TGCAGTGCTAGGAAGCTAGCAGAGGGGAGTGGGGAGCTGTTTTTT. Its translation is CSARKLAEGSGELFF.

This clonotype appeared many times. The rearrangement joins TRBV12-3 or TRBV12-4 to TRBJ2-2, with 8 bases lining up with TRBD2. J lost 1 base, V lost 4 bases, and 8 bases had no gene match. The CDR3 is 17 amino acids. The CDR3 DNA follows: TGTGCCAGCAGTTCCAGGGCGGGAGGAAAGAACACCGGGGAGCTGTTTTTT. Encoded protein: CASSSRAGGKNTGELFF.

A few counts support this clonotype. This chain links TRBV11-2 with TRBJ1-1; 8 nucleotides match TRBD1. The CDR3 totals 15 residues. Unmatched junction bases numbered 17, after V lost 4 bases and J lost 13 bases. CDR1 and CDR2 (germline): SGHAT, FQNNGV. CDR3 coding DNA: TGTGCCAGCAGCTCATCCCGGGACAGGAAAGGAGTGGATTTCTTT. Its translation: CASSSSRDRKGVDFF.

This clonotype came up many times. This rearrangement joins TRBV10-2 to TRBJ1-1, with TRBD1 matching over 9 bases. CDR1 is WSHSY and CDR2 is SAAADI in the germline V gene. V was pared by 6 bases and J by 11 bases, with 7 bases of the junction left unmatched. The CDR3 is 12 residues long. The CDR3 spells CASSHRGLDAFF. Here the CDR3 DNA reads TGCGCCAGCAGCCACAGGGGGCTGGATGCTTTCTTT.

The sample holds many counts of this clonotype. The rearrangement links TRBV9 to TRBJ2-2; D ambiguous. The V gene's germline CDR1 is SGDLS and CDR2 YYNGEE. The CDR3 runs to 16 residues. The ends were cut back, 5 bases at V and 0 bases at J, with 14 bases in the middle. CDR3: CASRDARNANTGELFF. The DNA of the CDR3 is TGTGCCAGCAGGGACGCACGGAACGCGAACACCGGGGAGCTGTTTTTT.

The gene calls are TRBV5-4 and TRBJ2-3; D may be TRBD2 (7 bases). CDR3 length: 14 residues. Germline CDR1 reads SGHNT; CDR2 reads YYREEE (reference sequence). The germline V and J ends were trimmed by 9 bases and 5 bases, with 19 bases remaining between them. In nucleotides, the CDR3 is TGTGCCACGAACGGGGGGCGAGGGGGAGATACGCAGTATTTT. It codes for CATNGGRGGDTQYF.